This is a list of T cell receptor beta chains from one sample in a study of regulatory T cells in long-lasting Graves disease. TCRdb used MiXCR to reprocess the multiplex PCR reads, holding one entry per CDR3 protein. The sample has some 240,000 distinct CDR3 sequences, roughly 18% seen once. This sample also belongs to another study, concerning T cells in Graves' hyperthyroidism and ophthalmopathy.

Source: peripheral blood mononuclear cells (PBMCs), taken at new diagnosis, from a patient treated with antithyroid drugs. The source is a woman in her 30s with Graves disease. The CDR3 runs from the conserved cysteine through the conserved F or W. Each record gives: D gene, J gene, clone size, V gene, CDR3 DNA, CDR3 protein. The D gene is left open where the match is weak. Clone size appears in some rows only: once, few, many, or a class for an expanded clone.

d_gene: -
j_gene: TRBJ2-5
abundance: many
v_gene: TRBV7-6
CDR3nt: TGTGCCAGCAGCTTATATGGCGCAACCCAAGAGACCCAGTACTTC
CDR3aa: CASSLYGATQETQYF

d_gene: TRBD2
j_gene: TRBJ2-7
abundance: many
v_gene: TRBV9
CDR3nt: TGTGCCAGCAGCGCGCTAGCGGGAGCGGACGAGCAGTACTTC
CDR3aa: CASSALAGADEQYF

d_gene: TRBD2
j_gene: TRBJ2-5
abundance: -
v_gene: TRBV11-3
CDR3nt: TGTGCCAGCAGCTTCAGGACTAGCGGGATCGGAGAGACCCAGTACTTC
CDR3aa: CASSFRTSGIGETQYF

d_gene: -
j_gene: TRBJ2-3
abundance: -
v_gene: TRBV4-1
CDR3nt: TGCGCCAGCAGCCAAGGGCGTGGACTCACAGATGCGCAGTATTTT
CDR3aa: CASSQGRGLTDAQYF

d_gene: TRBD1
j_gene: TRBJ1-2
abundance: many
v_gene: TRBV4-2
CDR3nt: TGTGCCAGCAGCCAGTGGACGGGACAGAACTATGGCTACACCTTC
CDR3aa: CASSQWTGQNYGYTF

d_gene: -
j_gene: TRBJ1-1
abundance: many
v_gene: TRBV28
CDR3nt: TGTGCCAGCAGCTTCGGGACATCCCTAAGTAACACTGAAGCTTTCTTT
CDR3aa: CASSFGTSLSNTEAFF

d_gene: -
j_gene: TRBJ1-2
abundance: many
v_gene: TRBV19
CDR3nt: TGTGCCAGTAGTCGATGGACTAACTATGGCTACACCTTC
CDR3aa: CASSRWTNYGYTF

d_gene: -
j_gene: TRBJ1-3
abundance: -
v_gene: TRBV28
CDR3nt: TGTGCCAGCAGTTTAGGAGTTAGAGGAAACACCATATATTTT
CDR3aa: CASSLGVRGNTIYF

d_gene: -
j_gene: TRBJ2-5
abundance: many
v_gene: TRBV6-5
CDR3nt: TGTGCCAGCAGTTACTCGAGAGGGGTCGAGACCCAGTACTTC
CDR3aa: CASSYSRGVETQYF

d_gene: -
j_gene: TRBJ2-7
abundance: many
v_gene: TRBV20-1
CDR3nt: TGCAGTGCTAGTGAAGGGATATCCTACGAGCAGTACTTC
CDR3aa: CSASEGISYEQYF

d_gene: TRBD2
j_gene: TRBJ2-2
abundance: few
v_gene: TRBV7-9
CDR3nt: TGTGCCAGCAGCTTAGTCCCTCTTAGCGGGAGGGGAACCACCGGGGAGCTGTTTTTT
CDR3aa: CASSLVPLSGRGTTGELFF

d_gene: -
j_gene: TRBJ1-2
abundance: many
v_gene: TRBV9
CDR3nt: TGTGCCAGCAGCGTGGCGGAAGGGGACTATGGCTACACCTTC
CDR3aa: CASSVAEGDYGYTF

d_gene: -
j_gene: TRBJ2-5
abundance: many
v_gene: TRBV4-1
CDR3nt: TGCGCCAGCAGCCAAGGAGAACAGGCGTTGGAGACCCAGTACTTC
CDR3aa: CASSQGEQALETQYF

d_gene: -
j_gene: TRBJ2-5
abundance: many
v_gene: TRBV7-9
CDR3nt: TGTGCCAGCAGCGGTGTGGTTGGGGCGGAGACCCAGTACTTC
CDR3aa: CASSGVVGAETQYF

d_gene: TRBD2
j_gene: TRBJ2-3
abundance: many
v_gene: TRBV28
CDR3nt: TGTGCCAGCAGTTTTATGGGGACTAGCGCGGGGCAGTATTTT
CDR3aa: CASSFMGTSAGQYF

d_gene: -
j_gene: TRBJ2-1
abundance: many
v_gene: TRBV20-1
CDR3nt: TGCAGTGCTAGAGGGGGGGGGCCATACAATGAGCAGTTCTTC
CDR3aa: CSARGGGPYNEQFF

d_gene: -
j_gene: TRBJ2-1
abundance: -
v_gene: TRBV29-1
CDR3nt: TGCAGCGGGGGAGAGTACCACTACAATGAGCAGTTCTTC
CDR3aa: CSGGEYHYNEQFF

d_gene: -
j_gene: TRBJ2-5
abundance: many
v_gene: TRBV20-1
CDR3nt: TGCAGTGCTAGGGAGGTTAGGGAGACCCAGTACTTC
CDR3aa: CSAREVRETQYF

d_gene: -
j_gene: TRBJ1-5
abundance: many
v_gene: TRBV6-1
CDR3nt: TGTGCCAGCAGTGAGAGAAATCAGCCCCAGCATTTT
CDR3aa: CASSERNQPQHF

d_gene: TRBD2
j_gene: TRBJ2-3
abundance: -
v_gene: TRBV5-4
CDR3nt: TGTGCCAGCAGCTTGGGACTAGCGGGGGCCTCGGGCACAGATACGCAGTATTTT
CDR3aa: CASSLGLAGASGTDTQYF

d_gene: TRBD2
j_gene: TRBJ2-7
abundance: many
v_gene: TRBV30
CDR3nt: TGTGCCTGGACGGTAGCGGGAGGCTACGAGCAGTACTTC
CDR3aa: CAWTVAGGYEQYF

d_gene: -
j_gene: TRBJ2-2
abundance: many
v_gene: TRBV6-1
CDR3nt: TGTGCCAGCAGTGATGGGGGCACGGACACCGGGGAGCTGTTTTTT
CDR3aa: CASSDGGTDTGELFF

d_gene: -
j_gene: TRBJ2-7
abundance: many
v_gene: TRBV28
CDR3nt: TGTGCCAGCAGCCACAGGGCTATCCGGTTAGAGCAGTACTTC
CDR3aa: CASSHRAIRLEQYF

d_gene: TRBD1
j_gene: TRBJ2-6
abundance: many
v_gene: TRBV30
CDR3nt: TGTGCCTGGATCACAGGGGGCACTGGGGCCAACGTCCTGACTTTC
CDR3aa: CAWITGGTGANVLTF

d_gene: -
j_gene: TRBJ2-7
abundance: many
v_gene: TRBV19
CDR3nt: TGTGCCAGTAGTTTCGGAGAAGCTTCCTACGAGCAGTACTTC
CDR3aa: CASSFGEASYEQYF

d_gene: -
j_gene: TRBJ2-7
abundance: few
v_gene: TRBV6-2/TRBV6-3
CDR3nt: TGTGCCAGCAGAGGCAATTACGAGCAGTACTTC
CDR3aa: CASRGNYEQYF

d_gene: -
j_gene: TRBJ1-1
abundance: few
v_gene: TRBV19
CDR3nt: TGTGCCAGTAAGGTAAGGGGTACGAACACTGAAGCTTTCTTT
CDR3aa: CASKVRGTNTEAFF